The rows below give T cell receptor beta chains drawn from one sample of a study of PD-L1 blockade in urothelial cancer. This table comes from immunoSEQ multiplex PCR, and its TCRdb copy is limited to in-frame clones, with some not included. The sample consists of 40,000 or so clones, approximately 80% of them appearing once. The sequences come from PBMCs, collected around atezolizumab (anti-PD-L1) treatment. All receptors come from a man between 65 and 79 years old with urothelial cancer. Both conserved end residues are part of each CDR3. The D gene is left open where the match is weak. Expanded clones get a size class; other rows say once, few or many, or leave the size out.

abundance,v_gene,d_gene,j_gene,CDR3aa,CDR3nt
few,TRBV9,-,TRBJ1-4,CASSVDSQSEKLFF,TGTGCCAGCAGCGTAGACAGTCAGAGTGAAAAACTGTTTTTT
-,TRBV11-3,TRBD2,TRBJ2-1,CASSLAGGLNEQFF,TGTGCCAGCAGCTTAGCGGGAGGCCTCAATGAGCAGTTCTTC
-,TRBV9,TRBD2,TRBJ2-5,CASSVGGLAEETQYF,TGTGCCAGCAGCGTAGGTGGACTAGCGGAAGAGACCCAGTACTTC
-,TRBV11-2,-,TRBJ1-2,CASSLGRGASGGYTF,TGTGCCAGCAGCTTAGGACGGGGGGCCTCGGGGGGCTACACCTTC
-,TRBV9,-,TRBJ1-3,CASSVGGGARDSGNTIYF,TGTGCCAGCAGCGTAGGAGGGGGGGCCAGGGACTCTGGAAACACCATATATTTT
-,TRBV27,TRBD1,TRBJ1-1,CASSVDRVNTEAFF,TGTGCCAGCAGTGTCGACAGGGTGAACACTGAAGCTTTCTTT
once,TRBV19,TRBD1,TRBJ1-1,CASSSETGVLNTEAFF,TGTGCCAGTAGTTCCGAGACAGGGGTCTTGAACACTGAAGCTTTCTTT
-,TRBV27,TRBD2,TRBJ2-2,CASSPPTSGNTGELFF,TGTGCCAGCAGTCCACCGACTAGCGGTAACACCGGGGAGCTGTTTTTT
-,TRBV9,TRBD2,TRBJ2-1,CASSVAGGFEQFF,TGTGCCAGCAGCGTAGCGGGGGGGTTCGAGCAGTTCTTC
-,TRBV10-3,TRBD1,TRBJ1-1,CAISVGSGQGVLPFF,TGTGCCATCAGTGTGGGGAGCGGACAGGGGGTCTTACCTTTCTTT
-,TRBV11-2,-,TRBJ2-1,CASSLGLGPDNEQFF,TGTGCCAGCAGCTTAGGTCTAGGTCCCGACAATGAGCAGTTCTTC
-,TRBV9,TRBD2,TRBJ2-3,CASGEGRGTSTDTQYF,TGTGCCAGCGGGGAGGGGAGAGGGACTAGCACAGATACGCAGTATTTT
once,TRBV7-9,-,TRBJ2-2,CASSHSGGSNTGELFF,TGTGCCAGCAGCCATAGTGGGGGGTCGAACACCGGGGAGCTGTTTTTT
-,TRBV28,TRBD1,TRBJ1-2,CASSLPGQVDGYTF,TGTGCCAGCAGTCTCCCGGGACAGGTGGATGGCTACACCTTC
-,TRBV19,-,TRBJ1-2,CASNTGLADYGYTF,TGTGCCAGTAATACAGGGTTAGCAGACTATGGCTACACCTTC
-,TRBV7-3,TRBD1,TRBJ1-6,CASGQGINSPLHF,TGTGCCAGCGGACAGGGGATTAATTCACCCCTCCACTTT
-,TRBV6-1,-,TRBJ1-2,CASRGAIWEGYTF,TGTGCCAGCCGTGGGGCCATATGGGAGGGCTACACCTTC
-,TRBV7-9,TRBD1,TRBJ2-1,CASSLGSLGQGKNEQFF,TGTGCCAGCAGCTTAGGGAGCTTAGGACAGGGAAAAAATGAGCAGTTCTTC
-,TRBV7-2,TRBD1,TRBJ2-6,CASSLDTGAGANVLTF,TGTGCCAGCAGCTTAGACACAGGGGCTGGGGCCAACGTCCTGACTTTC
-,TRBV19,-,TRBJ1-2,CAACHDQASGYTF,TGTGCCGCCTGCCATGATCAAGCCTCTGGCTACACCTTC
-,TRBV5-1,TRBD1,TRBJ1-5,CASSLGTGSNQPQHF,TGCGCCAGCAGCTTGGGGACAGGGAGCAATCAGCCCCAGCATTTT
-,TRBV19,-,TRBJ2-2,CASSPQGRLGPGGELFF,TGTGCCAGTAGTCCGCAAGGGCGTCTGGGGCCAGGCGGGGAGCTGTTTTTT
-,TRBV29-1,TRBD2,TRBJ2-2,CSVLLAGDNTGELFF,TGCAGCGTCCTACTAGCGGGAGACAACACCGGGGAGCTGTTTTTT
once,TRBV29-1,-,TRBJ1-2,CSASHGGTYGYTF,TGCAGCGCTTCTCACGGCGGGACCTATGGCTACACCTTC
-,TRBV19,-,TRBJ1-2,CASSIATVKFYGYTF,TGTGCCAGTAGTATAGCTACAGTCAAGTTCTATGGCTACACCTTC
-,TRBV11-2,-,TRBJ2-1,CASSPEVGGSYNEQFF,TGTGCCAGCAGCCCAGAGGTGGGGGGATCCTACAATGAGCAGTTCTTC
-,TRBV7-9,TRBD1,TRBJ1-1,CASSPDRGEVTEAFF,TGTGCCAGCAGCCCGGACAGGGGGGAGGTCACTGAAGCTTTCTTT
-,TRBV7-9,-,TRBJ2-3,CASSPQVRAMHTQYF,TGTGCCAGCAGCCCGCAAGTGAGGGCTATGCATACGCAGTATTTT
-,TRBV19,TRBD1,TRBJ1-5,CASSMTGGKQPQHF,TGTGCCAGTAGTATGACAGGGGGAAAACAGCCCCAGCATTTT
once,TRBV5-4,-,TRBJ2-2,CASSRRGGENTGELFF,TGTGCCAGCAGCCGTAGAGGGGGAGAGAACACCGGGGAGCTGTTTTTT
-,TRBV9,TRBD2,TRBJ2-1,CASSVGRGLAGGYYNEQFF,TGTGCCAGCAGCGTAGGGAGGGGACTAGCGGGAGGATACTACAATGAGCAGTTCTTC
-,TRBV28,-,TRBJ2-7,CASSLYGEGSYEQYF,TGTGCCAGCAGTTTATACGGAGAGGGTTCCTACGAGCAGTACTTC
-,TRBV12-5,-,TRBJ2-7,CASRSEGFSYEQYF,TGTGCTAGTCGCTCCGAGGGATTCTCCTACGAGCAGTACTTC
-,TRBV7-3,-,TRBJ1-2,CASSLLGSGGENNYGYTF,TGTGCCAGCAGCTTATTGGGGTCGGGGGGCGAAAATAACTATGGCTACACCTTC
-,TRBV9,-,TRBJ1-2,CASSVARSYTF,TGTGCCAGCAGCGTAGCTAGGAGCTACACCTTC
-,TRBV11-3,TRBD1,TRBJ2-5,CASSFPGQGETQYF,TGTGCCAGCAGCTTCCCGGGACAGGGGGAGACCCAGTACTTC
-,TRBV13,-,TRBJ2-1,CASSLPPTPSSYNEQFF,TGTGCCAGCAGCTTACCTCCAACACCCAGCTCCTACAATGAGCAGTTCTTC
-,TRBV4-2,TRBD1,TRBJ1-2,CASSQTLTGSYGYTF,TGTGCCAGCAGCCAAACTTTGACAGGGAGCTATGGCTACACCTTC